This entry lists 15 T cell receptor beta chains sequenced from one sample in a study of graft-versus-host responses after intestinal transplantation. Processing released intraepithelial and lamina propria lymphocytes from the graft tissue. Libraries were prepared by immunoSEQ multiplex PCR; TCRdb keeps only in-frame clonotypes and omits some of them. Of almost 30,000 clones listed, about three quarters are singletons. The material sequenced was ileum tissue, taken 98 days after intestinal transplantation. These receptors all stem from a human patient who received an intestinal transplant, so some T cells may come from the graft donor.

The chain has TRBV9 and TRBJ2-4; D tentatively reads TRBD1 or TRBD2 (5 bases each). V was clipped by 3 bases and J by 0 bases, with 10 bases between them. Germline CDR1 SGDLS, CDR2 YYNGEE. The CDR3 consists of 15 residues. In nucleotides, the CDR3 is TGTGCCAGCAGCGCCGGGACCGGAGCCAAAAACATTCAGTACTTC. Translation: CASSAGTGAKNIQYF.

J is TRBJ2-1 and V is TRBV6-5; the match to TRBD2 covers 8 bases. Trimming took 3 bases from V and 7 from J; bases not matched to a gene: 11. This CDR3 region has 16 residues. Germline loops: CDR1 MNHEY, CDR2 SVGAGI. The DNA for the CDR3 is TGTGCCAGCAGTTATACCGGACTAGCAGACGTTAATGAGCAGTTCTTC. Translated: CASSYTGLADVNEQFF.

The CDR3 DNA reads TGTGCCAGCACCAACTCCGGGTCCCAGTACTTC. Protein sequence: CASTNSGSQYF. The chain employs TRBV27 and TRBJ2-5, with D unclear. In germline, CDR1 is MNHEY, CDR2 SMNVEV (reference sequence). The CDR3 is 11 residues long. V was clipped by 7 bases and J by 9 bases, with 12 bases between them.

The V and J genes are TRBV6-5 and TRBJ1-5; D is unresolved. The CDR3 covers 14 residues. V was shortened by 6 bases and J by 4 bases, with 13 bases between the two germline ends. The germline V gene has CDR1 MNHEY and CDR2 SVGAGI. CDR3: CASRADAANQPQHF. DNA for the CDR3: TGTGCCAGCAGGGCGGATGCAGCAAATCAGCCCCAGCATTTT.

For this clone: The sample contains more than one DNA sequence encoding this CDR3. CDR3 DNA sequence: TGTGCCTGGAGTGGCAGGCGGCGGCGGGGGGGCGGGCACGGGGAGCTGTTTTTT. Protein sequence: CAWSGRRRRGGGHGELFF. The chain carries TRBV30 and TRBJ2-2; 9 bases fit TRBD2. The CDR3 consists of 18 residues. V gave up 1 base and J gave up 7 bases; unmatched junction bases: 16. The germline CDR1 and CDR2 sequences are GTSNPN and SVGIG (reference sequence).

The chain carries TRBV20-1 and TRBJ1-2; D gene uncertain. This CDR3 is built from 11 residues. Between the trimmed V and J ends, which lost 3 bases and 6 bases, there was a span of 8 bases. The V gene's germline CDR1 is DFQATT and CDR2 SNEGSKA (reference sequence). The CDR3 is CSASTIDGYTF. The CDR3 nucleotides read TGCAGTGCTAGTACGATCGATGGCTACACCTTC.

This clone was found a few times. The CDR3 here is CASSWGPGAFF. For the CDR3, the DNA is TGTGCCAGCAGTTGGGGTCCGGGGGCTTTCTTT. The chain carries TRBV28 and TRBJ1-1; D not certain. V was clipped by 4 bases and J by 11 bases, with 11 bases between them. The CDR3 is 11 amino acids. The V gene's germline CDR1 is MDHEN and CDR2 SYDVKM.

The chain carries TRBV6-5 and TRBJ2-1; tentatively, D is TRBD2 (6 bases). Germline CDR1 reads MNHEY; CDR2 reads SVGAGI. The CDR3 covers 13 residues. V dropped 6 bases and J dropped 7 bases, with 13 bases sitting between them. The CDR3 coding sequence is TGTGCCAGCAGCCCGGGGGAGGTTAATGAGCAGTTCTTC. Translation: CASSPGEVNEQFF.

The chain has TRBV5-6 and TRBJ2-3, with D unresolved. The germline V gene encodes CDR1 SGHDT and CDR2 YYEEEE. The CDR3 sequence is 15 residues long. Trimming cost V 3 bases and J 0 bases, with 11 bases left between them. This CDR3 is CASSSRVLSTDTQYF. CDR3 coding DNA: TGTGCCAGCAGCTCCCGGGTTCTTAGCACAGATACGCAGTATTTT.

This chain joins TRBV5-4 and TRBJ2-7; no clear D gene. Germline loops: CDR1 SGHNT, CDR2 YYREEE (reference sequence). V was cut by 4 bases and J by 6 bases, with 11 bases left in between. The CDR3 extends over 12 amino acids. CDR3 in amino acids: CASSTPSGEQYF. For the CDR3, the DNA is TGTGCCAGCAGCACCCCGTCTGGCGAGCAGTACTTC.

The chain couples TRBV5-1 to TRBJ1-1; perhaps TRBD1 as D (6 bases). Between the trimmed V and J ends, which lost 7 bases and 2 bases, there was a span of 15 bases. This CDR3 has 14 residues. Germline V CDR1 and CDR2: SGHRS, YFSETQ. In DNA form, the CDR3 reads TGCGCCAGCTCGCGGGACAACGGAAACACTGAAGCTTTCTTT. Translation gives CASSRDNGNTEAFF.

The chain joins TRBV4-2 to TRBJ2-3, with 13 bases lining up with TRBD2. The CDR3 runs 17 residues. The V segment lost 1 base and the J segment 2 bases; nucleotides outside the gene matches: 3. Germline lookup yields CDR1 LGHNA and CDR2 YNFKEQ. The CDR3 nucleotides read TGTGCCAGCAGCCAAGTGACTAGCGGGGGGCCCACAGATACGCAGTATTTT. Protein sequence: CASSQVTSGGPTDTQYF.

The CDR3: CASSLGVQETQYF. CDR3 coding DNA: TGTGCCAGCAGCTTAGGAGTGCAAGAGACCCAGTACTTC. The chain employs TRBV7-9 and TRBJ2-5; unclear D gene. V gave up 1 base and J gave up 2 bases, with 5 bases separating them. Germline V gene lookup returns CDR1 SEHNR and CDR2 FQNEAQ (reference sequence). The CDR3 spans 13 residues.

This clone was seen a few times. The V and J genes are TRBV28 and TRBJ1-3; a possible D gene is TRBD1 (5 bases). The V gene lost 4 bases and the J gene lost 7 bases, with 11 bases spanning the gap. This CDR3 has 13 amino acids. Per germline, CDR1 MDHEN and CDR2 SYDVKM. As DNA, the CDR3 is TGTGCCAGCAGTTCGGGACTGAGGAACACCATATATTTT. Translating gives CASSSGLRNTIYF.

In DNA form, the CDR3 reads TGTGCCAGCACCCAGGGGATATACACTGAAGCTTTCTTT. Translated: CASTQGIYTEAFF. The chain is built from TRBV6-1 and TRBJ1-1; D might be TRBD1 (6 bases). The CDR3 spans 13 residues. Germline CDR1 and CDR2: MNHNS and SASEGT. V was clipped by 7 bases and J by 3 bases, with 12 bases between them.